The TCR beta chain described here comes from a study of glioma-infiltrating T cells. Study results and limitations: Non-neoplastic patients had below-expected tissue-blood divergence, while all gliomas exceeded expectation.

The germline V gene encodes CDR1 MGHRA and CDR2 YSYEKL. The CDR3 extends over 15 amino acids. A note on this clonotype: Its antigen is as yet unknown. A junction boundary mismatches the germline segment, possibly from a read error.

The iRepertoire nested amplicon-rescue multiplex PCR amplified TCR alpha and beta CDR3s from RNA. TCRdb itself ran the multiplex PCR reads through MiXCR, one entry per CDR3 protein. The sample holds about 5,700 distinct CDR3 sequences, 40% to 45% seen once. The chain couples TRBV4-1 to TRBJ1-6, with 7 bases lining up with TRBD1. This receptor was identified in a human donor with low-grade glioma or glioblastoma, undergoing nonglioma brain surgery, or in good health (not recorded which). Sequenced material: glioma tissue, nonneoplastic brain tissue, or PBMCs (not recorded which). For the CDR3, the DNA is TGTGCCAGCAGTCAAGAACAGGGGTCCAATTCACCCCTCCACTTT. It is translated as CASSQEQGSNSPLHF.